Each of the 2 T cell receptor beta chains below was sequenced from the same sample in a study of shared clonotypes between healthy human individuals (TCRdb year 2020). The library was produced with the immunoSEQ multiplex PCR assay. In its TCRdb copy, this immuneACCESS table keeps in-frame sequences only and misses some clones. Where compared with another copy, unresolved V genes explain less than half of these, and the others have no known cause. This sample is represented by about half a million clones; 78% of them were singletons. The ten biggest clones cover 12% of the sample. Sample: PBMCs. The receptor set was obtained from a woman between 35 and 50 years old in good health. Some clones in this sample may be carry-over from other donors' samples.

This rearrangement joins TRBV9 to TRBJ1-4; D is unresolved. There are 16 residues in the CDR3. V was pared by 0 bases and J by 7 bases, with 16 bases between. Germline CDR1 SGDLS, CDR2 YYNGEE. CDR3 bases: TGTGCCAGCAGCGTAGGCTCGGGGAGGTTGGGTGAAAAACTGTTTTTT. This encodes CASSVGSGRLGEKLFF.

The J gene is TRBJ2-7, the V gene TRBV28; 7 nucleotides align to TRBD2. Germline lookup yields CDR1 MDHEN and CDR2 SYDVKM. The CDR3 consists of 13 residues. The V and J ends lost 10 bases and 2 bases, in that order; junction bases with no gene match: 8. The DNA of the CDR3 is TGTGCCACCTCGGGGGGTCCAACCTACGAGCAGTACTTC. Amino acid sequence: CATSGGPTYEQYF.